This record concerns one T cell receptor beta chain sequence. The antigen is undetermined. Per the germline V gene, CDR1 is SGHNT and CDR2 is YYREEE (reference sequence). The CDR3 contains 15 residues. With 4 bases removed from V and 3 bases from J, the gap between germline ends came to 14 bases. Antigen-specific CD4+ T cells were expanded with viral peptide pools in the ViraFEST assay before sequencing. Subsequent to approximately 9 days of culture, CD4+ T cells were isolated. As their vaccination, participants received two doses of either BNT162b2 or mRNA-1273. Half of the medium was exchanged for IL-2 medium on both days 3 and 7. The method was immunoSEQ multiplex PCR; TCRdb's version includes in-frame clones alone and lacks a portion of them. The sample contains more than 50,000 clones, under 80% of which appear only once. The sample is drawn from a study of vaccination effects on CD4 cells after COVID-19.

Findings of the study overall: Researchers report that only 1 of 255 vaccine-induced clones in healthy vaccinees cross-reacted with common cold coronaviruses. There were few convalescent patients in the study and no early post-infection timepoints.

The input for sequencing was CD4+ T cells from PBMCs cultured with HCoV-OC43 spike peptides, taken after COVID-19 vaccination. The subset: HCoV-OC43 spike overlapping peptide pool stimulation. The chain recombines TRBV5-4 with TRBJ2-4; weak D call: TRBD1 (6 bases). The TCR was taken from a human donor who received a COVID-19 vaccine. The CDR3 loop reads CASSAGVDVKNIQYF. The DNA for the CDR3 is TGTGCCAGCAGCGCAGGGGTCGATGTCAAAAACATTCAGTACTTC.